Below, one TCR beta chain is given with its context. Antigen specificity is unknown. This sample is part of a study of T cell repertoires in cytomegalovirus infection. Background on the study: It can be stated that public TCR beta signatures indicated CMV infection as well as a matching HLA type.

Broader study findings: Pooled public TCR beta family frequency picked out CMV carriers with the relevant HLA. CMV-specific TCR beta clonotypes restricted by HLA-C were the ones dominating the ex vivo response.

CDR1 is MDHEN, CDR2 SYDVKM, per germline. V lost 9 bases and J lost 0, with 11 bases in between. CDR3 length equals 13 residues. In TCRdb, the reads were re-called with MiXCR into one record per CDR3 protein. The sample lists more than 85,000 distinct CDR3 sequences, more than 15% occurring once. V is TRBV28 and J is TRBJ1-2, with D hard to call. This TCR derives from a human donor in good health (CMV status not recorded). Some clones in this sample may be carry-over from other donors' samples. Sample: PBMCs. CDR3 loop: CASESWANYGYTF. CDR3 DNA sequence: TGTGCCAGTGAGAGCTGGGCTAACTATGGCTACACCTTC.